This TCR beta chain was recovered during a study of blood T cell repertoires in COVID-19. The CDR3 loop spans 16 amino acids. Germline-derived CDR1 and CDR2 are MNHNY and SVGAGI (reference sequence). V gave up 6 bases and J gave up 0 bases; unmatched junction bases: 9. The assay was immunoSEQ multiplex PCR, and TCRdb's table has in-frame clones only and misses some. Counted here are hundreds of thousands of clones, about 89% occurring once; the ten biggest clones make up approximately 4.3%. This TCR derives from a woman aged 25-40 years with acute or convalescent COVID-19. The chain employs TRBV6-6 and TRBJ1-2; 8 bases line up with TRBD1. Sequenced input: peripheral blood. This chain's CDR3 is CASRRGQGGANYGYTF. CDR3 bases: TGTGCCAGCAGGAGAGGACAGGGAGGGGCTAACTATGGCTACACCTTC.